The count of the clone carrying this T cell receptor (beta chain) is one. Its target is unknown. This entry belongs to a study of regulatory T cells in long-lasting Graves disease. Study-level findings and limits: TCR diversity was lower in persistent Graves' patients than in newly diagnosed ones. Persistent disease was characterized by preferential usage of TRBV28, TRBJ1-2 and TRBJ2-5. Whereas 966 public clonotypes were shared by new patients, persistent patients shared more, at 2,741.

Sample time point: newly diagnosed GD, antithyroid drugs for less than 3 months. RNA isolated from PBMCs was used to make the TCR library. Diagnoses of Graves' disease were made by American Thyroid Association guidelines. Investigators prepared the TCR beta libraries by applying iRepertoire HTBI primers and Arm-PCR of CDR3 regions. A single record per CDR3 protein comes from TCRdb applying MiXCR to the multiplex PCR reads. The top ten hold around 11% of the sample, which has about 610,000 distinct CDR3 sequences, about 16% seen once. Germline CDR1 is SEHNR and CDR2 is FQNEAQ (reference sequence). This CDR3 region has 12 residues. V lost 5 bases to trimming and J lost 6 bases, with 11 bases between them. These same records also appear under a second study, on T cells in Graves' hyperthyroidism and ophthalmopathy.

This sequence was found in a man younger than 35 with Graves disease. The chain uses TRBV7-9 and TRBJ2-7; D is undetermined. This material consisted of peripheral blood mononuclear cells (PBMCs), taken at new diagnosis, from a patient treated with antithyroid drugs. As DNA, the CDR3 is TGTGCCAGCAGCCTAACAGAGTCCGAGCAGTACTTC. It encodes CASSLTESEQYF.